The present T cell receptor (beta chain) was sequenced within a study of cytomegalovirus exposure and HLA in healthy donors. The primer mix had 60 Vbeta and 13 Jbeta primers. Clones were sequenced by immunoSEQ multiplex PCR, and TCRdb holds only the in-frame ones, with some missing. The data hold approximately 160,000 clones, with about 79% observed a single time. The CDR3 contains 13 residues. Between the trimmed V and J ends, which lost 5 bases and 3 bases, there was a span of 7 bases. The germline V gene has CDR1 SGHTA and CDR2 FQGTGA. The specimen sequenced was PBMCs. This chain links TRBV7-3 with TRBJ2-2; D not resolved. The origin of this receptor is a male donor in good health and CMV-seronegative. The CDR3 loop reads CASSEIDTGELFF. DNA of the CDR3: TGTGCCAGCAGCGAGATTGACACCGGGGAGCTGTTTTTT.